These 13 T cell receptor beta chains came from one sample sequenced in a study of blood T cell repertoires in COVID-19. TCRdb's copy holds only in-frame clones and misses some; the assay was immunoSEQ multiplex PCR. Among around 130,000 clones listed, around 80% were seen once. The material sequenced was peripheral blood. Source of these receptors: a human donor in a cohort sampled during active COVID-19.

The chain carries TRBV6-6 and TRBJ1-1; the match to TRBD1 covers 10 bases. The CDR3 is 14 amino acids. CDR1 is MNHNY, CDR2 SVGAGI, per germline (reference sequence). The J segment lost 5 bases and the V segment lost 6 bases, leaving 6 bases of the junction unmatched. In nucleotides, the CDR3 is TGTGCCAGCAGGTTTGGACAGGGGGAAACTGAAGCTTTCTTT. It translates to CASRFGQGETEAFF.

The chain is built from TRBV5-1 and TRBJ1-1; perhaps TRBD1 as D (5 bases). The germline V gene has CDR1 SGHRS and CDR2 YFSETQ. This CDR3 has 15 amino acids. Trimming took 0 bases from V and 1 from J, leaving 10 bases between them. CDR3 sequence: CASSLGGAENTEAFF. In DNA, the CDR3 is TGCGCCAGCAGCTTGGGTGGGGCGGAGAACACTGAAGCTTTCTTT.

CDR3 DNA sequence: TGTGCCAGCTCAGGGCAGGGGCTTAACTATAATTCACCCCTCCACTTT. This translates into CASSGQGLNYNSPLHF. The chain uses TRBV18 and TRBJ1-6, with a tentative D call TRBD1 (6 bases). Germline CDR1 is KGHSH and CDR2 is LQKENI. The CDR3 extends over 16 amino acids. V shed 5 bases and J shed 3 bases, with 14 bases lying between them.

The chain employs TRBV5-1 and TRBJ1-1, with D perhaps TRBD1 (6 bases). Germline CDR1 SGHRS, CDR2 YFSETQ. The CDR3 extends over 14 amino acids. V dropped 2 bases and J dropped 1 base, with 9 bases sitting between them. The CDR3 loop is CASSFWTANTEAFF. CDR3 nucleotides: TGCGCCAGCAGCTTCTGGACAGCGAACACTGAAGCTTTCTTT.

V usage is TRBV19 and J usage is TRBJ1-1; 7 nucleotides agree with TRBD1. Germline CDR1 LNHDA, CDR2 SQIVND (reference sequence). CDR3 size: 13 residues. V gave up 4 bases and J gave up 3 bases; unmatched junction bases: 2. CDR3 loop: CASSTDRDTEAFF. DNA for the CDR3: TGTGCCAGTAGTACTGACAGGGACACTGAAGCTTTCTTT.

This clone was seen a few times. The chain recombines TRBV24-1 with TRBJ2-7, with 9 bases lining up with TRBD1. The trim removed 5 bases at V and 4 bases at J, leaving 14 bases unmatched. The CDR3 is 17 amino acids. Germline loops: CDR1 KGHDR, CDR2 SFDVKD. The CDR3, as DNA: TGTGCCACCAGTGTCCCCACAGGGGGCGTCGAAACTTACGAGCAGTACTTC. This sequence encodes CATSVPTGGVETYEQYF.

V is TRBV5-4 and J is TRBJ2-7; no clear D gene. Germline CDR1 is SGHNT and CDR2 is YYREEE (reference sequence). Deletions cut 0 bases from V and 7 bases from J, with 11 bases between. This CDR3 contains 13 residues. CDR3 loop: CASSLGWQREQYF. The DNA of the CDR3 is TGTGCCAGCAGCTTGGGGTGGCAGAGGGAGCAGTACTTC. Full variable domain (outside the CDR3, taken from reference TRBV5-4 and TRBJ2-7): ETGVTQSPTHLIKTRGQQVTLRCSSQSGHNTVSWYQQALGQGPQFIFQYYREEENGRGNFPPRFSGLQFPNYSSELNVNALELDDSALYLCASSLGWQREQYFGPGTRLTVT.

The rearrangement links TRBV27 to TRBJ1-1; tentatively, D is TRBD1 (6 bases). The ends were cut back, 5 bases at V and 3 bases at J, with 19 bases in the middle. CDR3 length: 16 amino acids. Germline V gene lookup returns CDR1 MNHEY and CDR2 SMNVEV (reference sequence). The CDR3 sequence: CASSTIGGDTYTEAFF. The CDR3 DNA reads TGTGCCAGCAGTACGATAGGGGGGGATACTTACACTGAAGCTTTCTTT.

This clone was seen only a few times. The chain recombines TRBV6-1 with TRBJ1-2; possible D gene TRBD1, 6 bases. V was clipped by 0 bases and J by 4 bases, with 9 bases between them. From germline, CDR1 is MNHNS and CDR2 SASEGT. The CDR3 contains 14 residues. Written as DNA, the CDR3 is TGTGCCAGCAGTGAAGCCAGGGGCACCTATGGCTACACCTTC. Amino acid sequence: CASSEARGTYGYTF.

For the CDR3, the DNA is TGTGCCATGGGGTCTAGCGGGGGGACCTCCTACAATGAGCAGTTCTTC. Amino acid sequence: CAMGSSGGTSYNEQFF. The rearrangement uses TRBV10-3 and TRBJ2-1; 11 bases line up with TRBD2. This CDR3 contains 16 residues. The germline gives CDR1 ENHRY, CDR2 SYGVKD. With V trimmed by 9 bases and J by 0 bases, 7 bases remained unmatched.

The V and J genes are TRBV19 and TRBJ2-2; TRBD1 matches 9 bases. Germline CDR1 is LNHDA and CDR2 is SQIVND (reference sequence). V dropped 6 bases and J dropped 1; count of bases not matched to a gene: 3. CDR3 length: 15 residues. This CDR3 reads CASRGQGWNTGELFF. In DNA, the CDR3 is TGTGCCAGTAGGGGACAGGGCTGGAACACCGGGGAGCTGTTTTTT.

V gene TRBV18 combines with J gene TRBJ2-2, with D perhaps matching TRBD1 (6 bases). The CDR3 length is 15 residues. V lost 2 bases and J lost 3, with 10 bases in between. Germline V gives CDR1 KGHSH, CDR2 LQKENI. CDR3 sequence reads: CASSPIAGDTGELFF. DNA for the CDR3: TGTGCCAGCTCACCAATCGCAGGGGACACCGGGGAGCTGTTTTTT.

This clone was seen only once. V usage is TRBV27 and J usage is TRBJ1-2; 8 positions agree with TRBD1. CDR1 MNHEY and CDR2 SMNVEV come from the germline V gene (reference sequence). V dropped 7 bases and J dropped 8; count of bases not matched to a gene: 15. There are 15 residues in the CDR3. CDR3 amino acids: CASTGQGASGRGYTF. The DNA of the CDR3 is TGTGCCAGCACAGGACAGGGCGCCTCGGGACGCGGCTACACCTTC.